This record looks at one T cell receptor beta chain sequence and its context. Antigen specificity is unknown. This record comes from a study of T cell responses to AZD1222 COVID-19 vaccine. Whole-study results and caveats: Baseline serostatus was positive in only six AZD1222 recipients.

Some clones are missing from TCRdb's copy, which holds only in-frame ones; the method was immunoSEQ multiplex PCR. The sample carries roughly 79,000 clones, approximately 80% recorded once. This clonotype originated in an adult in good health. The sequenced sample was peripheral blood, obtained on day 0 of AZD1222 vaccination.

The CDR3 DNA reads as TGTGCCAGCAGCCGGACAGGGGGCAAGCCCCAGCATTTT. Translating gives CASSRTGGKPQHF. The V gene is TRBV6-5, the J gene TRBJ1-5, with TRBD1 identical over 11 bases. This CDR3 has 13 residues. V lost 6 bases, J lost 8 bases, and 3 bases stayed unmatched. CDR1 and CDR2 (germline): MNHEY, SVGAGI.